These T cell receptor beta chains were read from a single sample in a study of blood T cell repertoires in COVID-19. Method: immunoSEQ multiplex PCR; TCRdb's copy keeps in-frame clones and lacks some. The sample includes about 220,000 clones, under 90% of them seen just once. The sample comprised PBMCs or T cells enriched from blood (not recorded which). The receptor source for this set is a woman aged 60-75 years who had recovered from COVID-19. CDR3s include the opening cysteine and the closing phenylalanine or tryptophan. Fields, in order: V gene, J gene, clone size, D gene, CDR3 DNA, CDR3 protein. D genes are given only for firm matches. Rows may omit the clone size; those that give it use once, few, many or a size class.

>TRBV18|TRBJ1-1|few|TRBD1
TGTGCCAGCTCAAGAACAGGGGGCACTGAAGCTTTCTTT
CASSRTGGTEAFF
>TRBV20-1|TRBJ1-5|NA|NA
TGCAGTGCTAGTGCAGGGAATAACAATCAGCCCCAGCATTTT
CSASAGNNNQPQHF
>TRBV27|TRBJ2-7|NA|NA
TGTGCCAGCAGGCCACGCAGGGTGCCTTACTCCTACGAGCAGTACTTC
CASRPRRVPYSYEQYF
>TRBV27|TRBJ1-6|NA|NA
TGTGCCAGCAGTTTATGGGCCCAGGGGAGCCTCTATAATTCACCCCTCCACTTT
CASSLWAQGSLYNSPLHF
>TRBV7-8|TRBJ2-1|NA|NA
TGTGCCAGCAGCTTCGACGGGACCTACAATGAGCAGTTCTTC
CASSFDGTYNEQFF
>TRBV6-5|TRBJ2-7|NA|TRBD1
TGTGCCAGCAGTTACTCGGGACAGAACTCCTACGAGCAGTACTTC
CASSYSGQNSYEQYF
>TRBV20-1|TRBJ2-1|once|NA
TGCAGTGCTAGTCCGAGCGGCCAATCCTACAATGAGCAGTTCTTC
CSASPSGQSYNEQFF
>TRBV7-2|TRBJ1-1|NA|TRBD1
TGTGCCAGCAGCGCCGCCAGGGGGCTTACTGAAGCTTTCTTT
CASSAARGLTEAFF
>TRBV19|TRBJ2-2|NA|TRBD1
TGTGCCAGTAGTACGCCTCGGCGACAGGGGGCGAACACCGGGGAGCTGTTTTTT
CASSTPRRQGANTGELFF
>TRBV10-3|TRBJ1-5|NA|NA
TGTGCCATCAGTGAGGTGGGTTGGAGTAATCAGCCCCAGCATTTT
CAISEVGWSNQPQHF
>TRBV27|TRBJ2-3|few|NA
TGTGCCAGCAGTCGCCTCCTAGGAGTTGTCGCAGATACGCAGTATTTT
CASSRLLGVVADTQYF